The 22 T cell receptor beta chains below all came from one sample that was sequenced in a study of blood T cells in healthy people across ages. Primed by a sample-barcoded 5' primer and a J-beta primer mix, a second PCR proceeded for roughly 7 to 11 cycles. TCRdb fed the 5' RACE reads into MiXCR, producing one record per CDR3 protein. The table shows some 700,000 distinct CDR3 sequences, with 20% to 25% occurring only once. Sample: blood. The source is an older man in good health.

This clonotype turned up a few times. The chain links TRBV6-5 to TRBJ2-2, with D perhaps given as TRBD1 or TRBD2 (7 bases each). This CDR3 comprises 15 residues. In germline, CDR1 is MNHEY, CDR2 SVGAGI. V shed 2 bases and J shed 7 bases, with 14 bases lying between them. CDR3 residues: CASSYGRGRGGELFF. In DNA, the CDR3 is TGTGCCAGCAGTTACGGGAGGGGGCGCGGCGGGGAGCTGTTTTTT.

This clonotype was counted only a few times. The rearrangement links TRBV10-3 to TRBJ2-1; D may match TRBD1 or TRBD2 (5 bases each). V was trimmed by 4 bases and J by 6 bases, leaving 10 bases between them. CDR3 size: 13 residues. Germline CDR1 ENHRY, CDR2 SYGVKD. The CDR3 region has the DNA TGTGCCATCAGTGTAAGGGACCTCAATGAGCAGTTCTTC. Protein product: CAISVRDLNEQFF.

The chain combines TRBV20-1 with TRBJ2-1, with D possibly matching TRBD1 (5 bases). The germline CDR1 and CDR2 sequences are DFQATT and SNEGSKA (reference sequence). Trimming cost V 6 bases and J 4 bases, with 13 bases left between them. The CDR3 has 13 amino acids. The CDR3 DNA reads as TGCAGTGCCCCTGCAGGGTCGTACAATGAGCAGTTCTTC. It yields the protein CSAPAGSYNEQFF.

The CDR3 protein is CASSPPGELFF. Written as DNA, the CDR3 is TGTGCCAGCAGTCCCCCCGGGGAGCTGTTTTTT. This chain connects TRBV28 to TRBJ2-2; D unresolved. This CDR3 comprises 11 residues. CDR1 and CDR2 (germline): MDHEN, SYDVKM. With 5 bases removed from V and 6 bases from J, the gap between germline ends came to 4 bases.

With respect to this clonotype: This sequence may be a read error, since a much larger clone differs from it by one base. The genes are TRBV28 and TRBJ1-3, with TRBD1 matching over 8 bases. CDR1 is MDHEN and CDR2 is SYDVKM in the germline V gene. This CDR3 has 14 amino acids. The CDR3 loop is CASRTGVSGNTIHF. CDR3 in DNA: TGTGCCAGCAGGACAGGGGTGTCTGGAAACACCATACATTTT.

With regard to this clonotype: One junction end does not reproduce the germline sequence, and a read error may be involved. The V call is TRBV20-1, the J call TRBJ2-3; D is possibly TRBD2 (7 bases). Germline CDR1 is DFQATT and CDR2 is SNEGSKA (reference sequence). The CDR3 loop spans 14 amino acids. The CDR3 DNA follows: TGCAGGGCTAGAGGGGGGGGAATCACAGATACGCAGTATTTT. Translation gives CRARGGGITDTQYF.

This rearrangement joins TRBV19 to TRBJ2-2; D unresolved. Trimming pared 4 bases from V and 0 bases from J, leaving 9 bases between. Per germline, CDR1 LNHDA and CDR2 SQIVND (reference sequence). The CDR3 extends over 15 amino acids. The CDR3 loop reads CASSKILANTGELFF. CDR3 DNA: TGTGCCAGTAGTAAAATACTCGCGAACACCGGGGAGCTGTTTTTT.

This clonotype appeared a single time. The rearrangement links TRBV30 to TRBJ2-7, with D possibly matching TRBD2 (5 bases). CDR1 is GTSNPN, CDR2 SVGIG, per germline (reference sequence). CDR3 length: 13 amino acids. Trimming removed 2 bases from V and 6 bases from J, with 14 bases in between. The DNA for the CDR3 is TGTGCCTGGAGTTACACCTGGGCGGGCGAGCAGTACGTC. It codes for CAWSYTWAGEQYV.

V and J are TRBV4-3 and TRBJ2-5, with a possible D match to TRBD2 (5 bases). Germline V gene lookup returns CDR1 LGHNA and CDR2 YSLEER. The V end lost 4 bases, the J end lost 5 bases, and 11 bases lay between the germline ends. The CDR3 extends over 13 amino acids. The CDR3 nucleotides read TGCGCCAGCAGCCGAACTAGAGGCGAGACCCAGTACTTC. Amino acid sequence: CASSRTRGETQYF.

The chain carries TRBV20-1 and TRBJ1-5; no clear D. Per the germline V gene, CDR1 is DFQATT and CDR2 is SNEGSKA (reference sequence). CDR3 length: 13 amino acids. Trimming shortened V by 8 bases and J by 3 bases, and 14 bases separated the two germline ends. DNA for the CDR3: TGCAGTACAGTTATGGCCGCCAATCAGCCCCAGCATTTT. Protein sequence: CSTVMAANQPQHF.

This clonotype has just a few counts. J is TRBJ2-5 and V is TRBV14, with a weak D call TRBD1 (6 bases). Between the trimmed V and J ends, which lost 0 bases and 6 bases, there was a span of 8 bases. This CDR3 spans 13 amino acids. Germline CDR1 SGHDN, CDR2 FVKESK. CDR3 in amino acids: CASSQDRGQTQYF. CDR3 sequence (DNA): TGTGCCAGCAGCCAAGACAGGGGACAGACCCAGTACTTC.

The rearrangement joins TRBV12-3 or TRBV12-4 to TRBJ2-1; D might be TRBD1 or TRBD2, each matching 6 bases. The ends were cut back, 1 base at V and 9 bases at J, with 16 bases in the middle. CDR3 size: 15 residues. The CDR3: CASSLEGGGEGEQFF. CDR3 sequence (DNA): TGTGCCAGCAGTTTAGAGGGGGGAGGTGAAGGTGAGCAGTTCTTC.

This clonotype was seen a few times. The CDR3 DNA is TGTGCCAGCACCCCCTCGAGGTACTTCGAGGAAAAACTGTTTTTT. This encodes CASTPSRYFEEKLFF. This chain joins TRBV6-1 and TRBJ1-4; D is uncertain. The germline V gene has CDR1 MNHNS and CDR2 SASEGT. The CDR3 has 15 amino acids. V lost 7 bases and J lost 8, with 20 bases in between.

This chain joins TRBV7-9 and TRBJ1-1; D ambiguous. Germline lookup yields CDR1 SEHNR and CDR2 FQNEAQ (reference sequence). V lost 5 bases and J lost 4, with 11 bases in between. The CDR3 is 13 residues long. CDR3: CASSQQRVTEAFF. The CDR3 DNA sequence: TGTGCCAGCAGCCAACAAAGGGTCACTGAAGCTTTCTTT.

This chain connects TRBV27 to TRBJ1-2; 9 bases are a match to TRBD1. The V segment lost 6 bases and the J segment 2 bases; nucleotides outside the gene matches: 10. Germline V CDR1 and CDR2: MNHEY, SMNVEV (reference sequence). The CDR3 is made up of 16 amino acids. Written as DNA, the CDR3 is TGTGCCAGCAGGGCAGGGTCCGGGACAGGGAACTATGGCTACACCTTC. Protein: CASRAGSGTGNYGYTF.

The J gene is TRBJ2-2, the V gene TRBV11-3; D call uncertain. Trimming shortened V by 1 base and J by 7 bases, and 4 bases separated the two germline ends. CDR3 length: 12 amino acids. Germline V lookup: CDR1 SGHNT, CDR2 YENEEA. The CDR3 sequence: CASSLGDGELFF. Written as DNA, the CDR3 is TGTGCCAGCAGCTTAGGGGACGGGGAGCTGTTTTTT.

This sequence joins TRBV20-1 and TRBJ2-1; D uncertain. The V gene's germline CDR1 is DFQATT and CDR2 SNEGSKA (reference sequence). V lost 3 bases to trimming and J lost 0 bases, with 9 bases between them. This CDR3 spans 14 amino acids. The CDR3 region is CSASSGYSYNEQFF. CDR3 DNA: TGCAGTGCTAGTTCCGGGTACTCCTACAATGAGCAGTTCTTC.

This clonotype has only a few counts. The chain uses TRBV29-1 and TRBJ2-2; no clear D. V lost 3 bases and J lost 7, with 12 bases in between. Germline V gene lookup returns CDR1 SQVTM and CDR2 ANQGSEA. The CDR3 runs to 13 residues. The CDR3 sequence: CSVDTGIGGELFF. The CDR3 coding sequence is TGCAGCGTTGACACGGGCATTGGCGGGGAGCTGTTTTTT.

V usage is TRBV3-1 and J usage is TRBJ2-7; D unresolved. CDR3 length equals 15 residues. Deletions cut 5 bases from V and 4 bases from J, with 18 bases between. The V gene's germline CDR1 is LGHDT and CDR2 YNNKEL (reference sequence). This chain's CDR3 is CASSSSPLGIYEQYF. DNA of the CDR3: TGTGCCAGCAGCTCTAGTCCATTGGGCATATACGAGCAGTACTTC.

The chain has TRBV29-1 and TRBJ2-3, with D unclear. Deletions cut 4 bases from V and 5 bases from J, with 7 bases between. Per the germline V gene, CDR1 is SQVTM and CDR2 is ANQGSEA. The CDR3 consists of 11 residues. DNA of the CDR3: TGCAGCGTTGTCAGGAGAGATACGCAGTATTTT. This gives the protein CSVVRRDTQYF.

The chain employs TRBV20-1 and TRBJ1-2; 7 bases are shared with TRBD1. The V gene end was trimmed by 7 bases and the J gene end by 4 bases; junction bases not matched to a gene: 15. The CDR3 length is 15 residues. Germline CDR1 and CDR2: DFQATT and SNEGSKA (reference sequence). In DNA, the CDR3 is TGCAGTGTTCAGGACAGGCTTCGAGGGAGCTATGGCTACACCTTC. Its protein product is CSVQDRLRGSYGYTF.

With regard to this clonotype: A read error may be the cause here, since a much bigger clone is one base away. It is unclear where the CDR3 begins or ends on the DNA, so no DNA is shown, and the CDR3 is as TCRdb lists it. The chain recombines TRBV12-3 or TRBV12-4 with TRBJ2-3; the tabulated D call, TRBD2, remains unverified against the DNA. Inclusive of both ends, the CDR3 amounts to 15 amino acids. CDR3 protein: CASSFGRGSTDTEYF.